Detailed here is one TCR beta chain. Its antigen specificity is not known. Nothing much larger sits one base from this clone, and base qualities are not available. TCR beta VDJ combination and CDR3 sequence profiling used genomic DNA as the template. An Illumina HiSeq 2000 was the platform used for TCR repertoire sequencing. As for the original processing: TRBV/TRBJ rearrangement plots, CDR3 size and DJ length profiles, and Simpson's diversity index were used to assess repertoires. Whichever DNA sequence was most abundant in the deep sequencing data was defined as the immunodominant clone. CDR3 amino acid sequences were checked for sharing across subjects and were also compared against the VDJdb database and published repertoires. TCRdb reworked the public reads: Q25 trimming with fastp, MiXCR clone assembly, productive beta chains retained. Each record represents a unique CDR3 protein, reported with the most common genes and DNA among its rows. These V and J calls rely on TCRdb rather than the paper's analysis. Counted in this sample were about 200,000 distinct CDR3 sequences; roughly 60% of them appeared once. Clones ranked in the top ten supply roughly 53% of the sample.

The data derive from a study of CD8+CD57+ T cells in acquired aplastic anemia (dated by TCRdb to the late 2010s). As for the study more broadly: On average, sorted CD4+ and CD8+ cells yielded 2.5 to 3.5 ug of extracted DNA, with a range of about 0.17 to 27.4 ug. CD8+CD57+ expansion was defined as frequency above the mean frequency observed in healthy subjects. Results and caveats for the whole study, not just this receptor: Patients and healthy controls showed no significant difference in CD8+ Simpson's diversity (P=0.060). About 30 CD8+ CDR3 sequences were found in both patients and controls but appeared to be highly expressed in patients and within the immunodominant clones of the patients.

CDR1 LNHNV and CDR2 YYDKDF were looked up in the germline V gene (reference sequence). Cut back by 3 bases and 3 bases, the V and J ends lie 9 bases apart. The CDR3, cysteine through phenylalanine, is 15 amino acids long. Left in the record is the CDR3 DNA by itself, 45 bases read in frame from the first base. Expansion of CD8+CD57+ cells had been shown by flow cytometry in the patients chosen for sequencing. Every patient had a diagnosis of severe acquired aplastic anemia based on International Study of Aplastic Anemia and Agranulocytosis and Camitta criteria. At the time blood was sampled, none of the patients had received any therapy. In this study, sorted CD4+ and CD8+ T cells from the blood of healthy subjects and of severe aplastic anemia patients had their TCR repertoires deep-sequenced. Patients were enrolled under clinicaltrials.gov protocols 00001620, 01623167, 00001397, 00071045, 00081523 and 00961064 in the USA. Ficoll-Paque density gradient centrifugation was used to isolate peripheral blood mononuclear cells. Before DNA was extracted, CD4+ and CD8+ T cells were sorted using either FACS or magnetic beads.

The chain was built from TRBV15 and TRBJ2-6, with TRBD1 tentatively as D gene (5 bases match). The origin of this receptor is a human donor with aplastic anemia. Material: sorted CD4+, CD8+, or CD8+CD57+ T cells (not recorded which) from PBMCs. The DNA sequence is as follows: TGTGCCACCAGCAGTACAGGTTTTGGGGCCAACGTCCTGACTTTC. This translates into CATSSTGFGANVLTF.